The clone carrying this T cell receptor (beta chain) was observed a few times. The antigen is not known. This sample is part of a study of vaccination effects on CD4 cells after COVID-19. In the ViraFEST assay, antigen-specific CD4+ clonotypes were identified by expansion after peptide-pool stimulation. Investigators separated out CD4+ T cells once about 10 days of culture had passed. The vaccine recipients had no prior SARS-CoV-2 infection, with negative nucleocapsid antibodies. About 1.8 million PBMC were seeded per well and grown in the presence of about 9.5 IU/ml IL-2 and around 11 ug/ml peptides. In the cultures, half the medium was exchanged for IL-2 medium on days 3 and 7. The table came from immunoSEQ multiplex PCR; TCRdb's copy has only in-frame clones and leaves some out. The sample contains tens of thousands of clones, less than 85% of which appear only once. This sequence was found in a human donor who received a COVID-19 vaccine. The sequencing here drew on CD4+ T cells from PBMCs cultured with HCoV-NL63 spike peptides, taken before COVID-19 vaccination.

The CDR3 reads CASSPLRPLIDRVNTEAFF. CDR3 DNA sequence: TGTGCCAGCAGCCCACTACGACCACTAATAGACAGGGTAAACACTGAAGCTTTCTTT. V is TRBV4-2 and J is TRBJ1-1, with 7 bases lining up with TRBD1. V lost 4 bases, J lost 2 bases, and 19 bases stayed unmatched. Germline values: CDR1 LGHNA, CDR2 YNFKEQ. The CDR3 is 19 residues long.